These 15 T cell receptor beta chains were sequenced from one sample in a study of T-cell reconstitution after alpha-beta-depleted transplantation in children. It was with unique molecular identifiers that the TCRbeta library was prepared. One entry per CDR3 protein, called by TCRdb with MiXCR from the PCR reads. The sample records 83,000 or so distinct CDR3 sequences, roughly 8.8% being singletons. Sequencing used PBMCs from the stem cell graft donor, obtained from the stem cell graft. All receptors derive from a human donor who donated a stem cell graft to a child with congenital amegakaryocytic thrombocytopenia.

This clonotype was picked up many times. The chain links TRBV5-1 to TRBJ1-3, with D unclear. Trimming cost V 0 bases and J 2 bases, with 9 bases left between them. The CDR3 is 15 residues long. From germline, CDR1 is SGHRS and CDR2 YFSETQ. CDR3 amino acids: CASSLVSAPGNTIYF. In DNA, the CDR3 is TGCGCCAGCAGCTTGGTTTCCGCTCCTGGAAACACCATATATTTT.

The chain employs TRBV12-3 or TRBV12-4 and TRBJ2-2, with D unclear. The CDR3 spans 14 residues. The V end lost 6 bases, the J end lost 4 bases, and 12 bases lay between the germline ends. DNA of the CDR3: TGTGCCAGCAGCCCTCTGGGCAGCACCGGGGAGCTGTTTTTT. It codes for CASSPLGSTGELFF.

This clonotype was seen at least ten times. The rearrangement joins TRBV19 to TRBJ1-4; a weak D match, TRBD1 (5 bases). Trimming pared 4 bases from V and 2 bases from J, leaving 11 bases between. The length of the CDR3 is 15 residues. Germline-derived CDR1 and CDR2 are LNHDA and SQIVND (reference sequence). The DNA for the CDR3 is TGTGCCAGTAGTACCAGACAGTCGACTAATGAAAAACTGTTTTTT. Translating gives CASSTRQSTNEKLFF.

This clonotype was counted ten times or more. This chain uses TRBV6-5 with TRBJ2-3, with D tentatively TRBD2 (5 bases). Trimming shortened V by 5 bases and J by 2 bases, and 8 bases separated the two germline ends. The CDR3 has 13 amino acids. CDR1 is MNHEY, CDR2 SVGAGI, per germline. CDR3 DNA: TGTGCCAGCAGTACTAGGTACACAGATACGCAGTATTTT. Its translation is CASSTRYTDTQYF.

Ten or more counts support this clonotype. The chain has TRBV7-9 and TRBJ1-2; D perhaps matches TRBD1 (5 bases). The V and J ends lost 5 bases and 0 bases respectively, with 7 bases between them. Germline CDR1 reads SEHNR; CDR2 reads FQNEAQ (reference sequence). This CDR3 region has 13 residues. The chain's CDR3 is CASSPTANYGYTF. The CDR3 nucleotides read TGTGCCAGCAGCCCGACAGCTAACTATGGCTACACCTTC.

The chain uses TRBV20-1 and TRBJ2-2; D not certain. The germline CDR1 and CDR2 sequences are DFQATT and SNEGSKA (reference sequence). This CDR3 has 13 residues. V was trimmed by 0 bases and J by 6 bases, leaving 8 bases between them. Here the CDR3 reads CSARDNYSGELFF. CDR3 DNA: TGCAGTGCTAGAGATAACTATTCCGGGGAGCTGTTTTTT.

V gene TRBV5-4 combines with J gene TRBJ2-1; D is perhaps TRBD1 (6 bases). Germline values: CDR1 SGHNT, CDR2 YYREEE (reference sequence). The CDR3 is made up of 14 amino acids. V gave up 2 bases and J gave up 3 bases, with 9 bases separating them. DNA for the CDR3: TGTGCCAGCAGCTTCCGGGACAACTACAATGAGCAGTTCTTC. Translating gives CASSFRDNYNEQFF.

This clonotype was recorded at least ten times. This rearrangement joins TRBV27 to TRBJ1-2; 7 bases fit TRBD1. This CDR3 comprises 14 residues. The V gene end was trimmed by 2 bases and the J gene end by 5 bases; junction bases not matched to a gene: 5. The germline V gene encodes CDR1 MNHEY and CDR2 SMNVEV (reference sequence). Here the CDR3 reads CASSLRQGVYGYTF. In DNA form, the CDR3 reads TGTGCCAGCAGTTTAAGGCAGGGGGTTTATGGCTACACCTTC.

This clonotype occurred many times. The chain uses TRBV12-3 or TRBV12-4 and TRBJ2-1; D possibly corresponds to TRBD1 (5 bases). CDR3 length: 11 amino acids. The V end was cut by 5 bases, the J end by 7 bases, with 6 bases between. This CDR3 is CASSQGNEQFF. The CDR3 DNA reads TGTGCCAGCAGTCAGGGTAATGAGCAGTTCTTC.

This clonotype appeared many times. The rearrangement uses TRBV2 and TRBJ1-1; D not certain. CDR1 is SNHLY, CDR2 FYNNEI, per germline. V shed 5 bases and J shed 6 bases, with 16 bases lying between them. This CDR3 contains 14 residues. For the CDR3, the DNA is TGTGCCAGCAGTTCCCCCCCCGGCCAACCTGAAGCTTTCTTT. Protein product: CASSSPPGQPEAFF.

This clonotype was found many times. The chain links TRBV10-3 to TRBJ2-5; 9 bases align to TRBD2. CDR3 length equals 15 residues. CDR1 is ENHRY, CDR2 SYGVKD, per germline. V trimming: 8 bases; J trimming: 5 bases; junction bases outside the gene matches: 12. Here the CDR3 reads CAIAGGQKKGETQYF. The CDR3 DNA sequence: TGTGCCATCGCGGGAGGGCAAAAAAAAGGGGAGACCCAGTACTTC.

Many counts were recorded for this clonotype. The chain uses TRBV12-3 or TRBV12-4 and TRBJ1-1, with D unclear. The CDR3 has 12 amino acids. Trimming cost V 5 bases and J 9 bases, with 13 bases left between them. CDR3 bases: TGTGCCAGCAGTGAATCGGGGTTGAAAGCTTTCTTT. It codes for CASSESGLKAFF.

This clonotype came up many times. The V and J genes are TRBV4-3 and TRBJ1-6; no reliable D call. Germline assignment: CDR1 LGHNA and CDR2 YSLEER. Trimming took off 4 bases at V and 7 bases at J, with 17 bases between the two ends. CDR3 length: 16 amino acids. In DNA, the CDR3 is TGCGCCAGCAGCCGAGGGAGTGGTTACCAGAATTCACCCCTCCACTTT. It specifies CASSRGSGYQNSPLHF.

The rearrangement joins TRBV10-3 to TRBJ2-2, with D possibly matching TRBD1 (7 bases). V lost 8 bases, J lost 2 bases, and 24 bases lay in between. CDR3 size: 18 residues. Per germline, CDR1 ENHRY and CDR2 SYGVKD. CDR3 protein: CAILRGARGEFNTGELFF. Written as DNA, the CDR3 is TGTGCCATCCTCAGGGGGGCCAGGGGTGAATTTAACACCGGGGAGCTGTTTTTT.

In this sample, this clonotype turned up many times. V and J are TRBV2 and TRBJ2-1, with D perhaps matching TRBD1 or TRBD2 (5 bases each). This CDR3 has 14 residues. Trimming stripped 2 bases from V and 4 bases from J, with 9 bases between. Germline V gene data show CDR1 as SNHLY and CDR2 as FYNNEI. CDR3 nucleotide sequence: TGTGCCAGCAGTGAATTGGGGACGTACAATGAGCAGTTCTTC. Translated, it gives CASSELGTYNEQFF.